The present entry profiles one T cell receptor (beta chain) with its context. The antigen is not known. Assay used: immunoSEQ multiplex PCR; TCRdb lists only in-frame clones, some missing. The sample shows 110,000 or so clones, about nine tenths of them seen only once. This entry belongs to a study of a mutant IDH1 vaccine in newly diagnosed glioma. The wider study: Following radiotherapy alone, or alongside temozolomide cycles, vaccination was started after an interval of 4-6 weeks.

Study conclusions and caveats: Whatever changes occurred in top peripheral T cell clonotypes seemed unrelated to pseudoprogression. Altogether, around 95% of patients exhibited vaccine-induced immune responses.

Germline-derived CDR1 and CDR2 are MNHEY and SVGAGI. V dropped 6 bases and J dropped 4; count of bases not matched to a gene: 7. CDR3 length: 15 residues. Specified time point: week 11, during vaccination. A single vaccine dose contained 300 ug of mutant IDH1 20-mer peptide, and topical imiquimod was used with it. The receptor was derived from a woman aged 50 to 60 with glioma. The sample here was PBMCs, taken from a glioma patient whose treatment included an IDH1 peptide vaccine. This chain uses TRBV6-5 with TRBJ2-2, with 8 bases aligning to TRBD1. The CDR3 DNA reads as TGTGCCAGCAGACCGACAGGGGCATCCACCGGGGAGCTGTTTTTT. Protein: CASRPTGASTGELFF.